The 8 T cell receptor beta chains reported below all come from one sample, sequenced in a study of CD4+ T cells in melanoma. Using immunoSEQ multiplex PCR, the repertoire was profiled, and TCRdb retains in-frame clones only, with some absent. The sample lists about 54,000 clones; about 70% were seen once. Sequenced sample: tumor tissue. These TCRs come from a human donor with melanoma.

The chain is built from TRBV11-2 and TRBJ1-5, with no clear D. This CDR3 spans 11 amino acids. The germline V gene encodes CDR1 SGHAT and CDR2 FQNNGV. V lost 6 bases, J lost 4 bases, and 4 bases lay in between. The CDR3 region is CASRANQPQHF. Written as DNA, the CDR3 is TGTGCCAGCAGGGCTAATCAGCCCCAGCATTTT.

The chain joins TRBV13 to TRBJ2-2, with 10 bases matching TRBD2. This CDR3 spans 15 amino acids. V gave up 7 bases and J gave up 6 bases; unmatched junction bases: 8. The germline V gene has CDR1 PRHDT and CDR2 FYEKMQ (reference sequence). CDR3 loop: CASNSGGAEAGELFF. In DNA, the CDR3 is TGTGCCAGCAACAGCGGGGGGGCCGAGGCCGGGGAGCTGTTTTTT.

The chain carries TRBV7-2 and TRBJ2-3; D perhaps matches TRBD2 (5 bases). The CDR3 length is 14 residues. With 3 bases removed from V and 4 bases from J, the gap between germline ends came to 11 bases. The germline V gene encodes CDR1 SGHTA and CDR2 FQGNSA. The CDR3 is CASSLDFQADTQYF. The CDR3 DNA is TGTGCCAGCAGCTTGGACTTCCAGGCAGATACGCAGTATTTT.

The chain carries TRBV7-8 and TRBJ1-2; 8 nucleotides align to TRBD1. Germline loops: CDR1 SGHVS, CDR2 FQNEAQ. This CDR3 has 13 residues. V lost 5 bases, J lost 6 bases, and 5 bases stayed unmatched. As DNA, the CDR3 is TGTGCCAGCAGCCTGACAGGGGTCGATGGCTACACCTTC. This encodes CASSLTGVDGYTF.

The V and J genes are TRBV11-2 and TRBJ2-5; D is undetermined. The V gene's germline CDR1 is SGHAT and CDR2 FQNNGV. Trimming took 3 bases from V and 2 from J, leaving 7 bases between them. This CDR3 has 13 residues. The CDR3 sequence: CASSFRLQETQYF. CDR3 in DNA: TGTGCCAGCAGCTTTAGGCTTCAAGAGACCCAGTACTTC.

This chain joins TRBV27 and TRBJ1-4, with D unclear. Trimming took 4 bases from V and 0 from J, leaving 9 bases between them. The CDR3 is 15 amino acids. Germline-derived CDR1 and CDR2 are MNHEY and SMNVEV (reference sequence). In DNA, the CDR3 is TGTGCCAGCAGTTCGACGGTTGCAACTAATGAAAAACTGTTTTTT. It codes for CASSSTVATNEKLFF.

This clone was seen repeatedly, ten times or more. In DNA form, the CDR3 reads TGTGCCAGCAGCGTAGGGGACGGAAAACTGTTTTTT. Its protein product is CASSVGDGKLFF. V is TRBV9 and J is TRBJ1-4; D perhaps matches TRBD1 (5 bases). CDR1 and CDR2 from the germline V gene are SGDLS and YYNGEE. V lost 0 bases, J lost 10 bases, and 7 bases lay in between. This CDR3 comprises 12 residues.

The chain combines TRBV6-5 with TRBJ1-1; a possible D gene is TRBD1 (5 bases). CDR1 is MNHEY and CDR2 is SVGAGI in the germline V gene. The V and J ends lost 0 bases and 0 bases respectively, with 8 bases between them. This CDR3 has 15 amino acids. The CDR3 region has the DNA TGTGCCAGCAGTTACTCAAGGGGCATGAACACTGAAGCTTTCTTT. It yields the protein CASSYSRGMNTEAFF.